This T cell receptor (beta chain) was found in a study of cytomegalovirus exposure and HLA in healthy donors. Overall study context: Previous work identified 100 million or so unique TCR beta sequences from about 179 million T cells.

Overall study findings and caveats: Most TCR sequences proved rare, with some public TCRs found in many donors. Certain indistinguishable V segments, among them TRBV6-2 and TRBV6-3, were excluded. According to reports, the classifier identified cytomegalovirus status with high specificity and sensitivity.

Comments on this clone: The antigen is unknown.

V gave up 7 bases and J gave up 2 bases, with 17 bases separating them. The V gene's germline CDR1 is SGHTA and CDR2 FQGNSA. This CDR3 contains 15 residues. This PCR relied on a set of 60 Vbeta primers and 13 Jbeta primers. The data were produced by immunoSEQ multiplex PCR, yet TCRdb's version contains in-frame clones alone and is incomplete. The sample carries some 130,000 clones, roughly 70% recorded once. This receptor was taken from a man in his forties or fifties in good health and CMV-seronegative. What was sequenced was PBMCs. This sequence joins TRBV7-2 and TRBJ2-5; D perhaps matches TRBD2 (6 bases). The CDR3 spells CASTRKGGTQETQYF. In nucleotides, the CDR3 is TGTGCCAGCACCAGGAAAGGCGGGACTCAAGAGACCCAGTACTTC.